This TCR beta chain was documented in a study of blood T cell repertoires in COVID-19. Study summary: Samples came from the United States, Italy and Spain, spanning acute and convalescent COVID-19.

Original methodology: Quantification of nucleated cells was approximated via reference gene primer amplification. Clones were sequenced by immunoSEQ multiplex PCR, and TCRdb holds only the in-frame ones, with some missing. That table furnishes V, J and clone size, whereas the DNA furnished D and trimming. The table has 150,000 to 200,000 clones, roughly 81% seen once; the top ten hold 12%. Seattle enrolled patients during active infection and tracked them longitudinally. The length of the CDR3 is 16 residues. CDR1 is SGDLS, CDR2 YYNGEE, per germline. Trimming removed 0 bases from V and 0 bases from J, with 9 bases in between.

The V and J genes are TRBV9 and TRBJ2-2; a possible D gene is TRBD1 (5 bases). The source is a woman of 80 years or more with COVID-19, enrolled during active disease. Sequencing was done on a sample of peripheral blood. The CDR3 here is CASSVGGAANTGELFF. CDR3 nucleotides: TGTGCCAGCAGCGTAGGTGGGGCAGCGAACACCGGGGAGCTGTTTTTT.